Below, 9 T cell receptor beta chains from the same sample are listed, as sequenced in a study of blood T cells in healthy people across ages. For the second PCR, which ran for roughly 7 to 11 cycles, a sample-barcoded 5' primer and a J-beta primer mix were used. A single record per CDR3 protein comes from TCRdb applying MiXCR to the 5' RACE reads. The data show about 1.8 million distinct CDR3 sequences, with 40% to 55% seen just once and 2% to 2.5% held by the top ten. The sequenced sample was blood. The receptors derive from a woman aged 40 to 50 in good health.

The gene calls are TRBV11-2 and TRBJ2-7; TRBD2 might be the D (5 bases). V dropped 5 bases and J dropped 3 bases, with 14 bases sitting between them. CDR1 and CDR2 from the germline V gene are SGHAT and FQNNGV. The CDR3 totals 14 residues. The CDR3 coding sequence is TGTGCCAGCAGCGAAGCCAAGCGGAGCTACGAGCAGTACTTC. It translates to CASSEAKRSYEQYF.

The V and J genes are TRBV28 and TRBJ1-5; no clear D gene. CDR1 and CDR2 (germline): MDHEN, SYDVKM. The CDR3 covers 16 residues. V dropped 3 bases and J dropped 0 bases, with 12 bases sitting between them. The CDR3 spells CASSFLGVLSNQPQHF. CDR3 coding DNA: TGTGCCAGCAGTTTCCTCGGCGTCCTTAGCAATCAGCCCCAGCATTTT. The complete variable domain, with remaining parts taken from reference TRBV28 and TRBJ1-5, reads DVKVTQSSRYLVKRTGEKVFLECVQDMDHENMFWYRQDPGLGLRLIYFSYDVKMKEKGDIPEGYSVSREKKERFSLILESASTNQTSMYLCASSFLGVLSNQPQHFGDGTRLSIL.

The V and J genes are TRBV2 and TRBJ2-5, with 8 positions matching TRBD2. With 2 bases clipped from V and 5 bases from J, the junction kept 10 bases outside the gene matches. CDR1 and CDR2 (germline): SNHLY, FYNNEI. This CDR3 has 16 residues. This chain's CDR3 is CASSERRGVQRETQYF. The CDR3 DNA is TGTGCCAGCAGTGAACGGCGGGGGGTCCAACGGGAGACCCAGTACTTC.

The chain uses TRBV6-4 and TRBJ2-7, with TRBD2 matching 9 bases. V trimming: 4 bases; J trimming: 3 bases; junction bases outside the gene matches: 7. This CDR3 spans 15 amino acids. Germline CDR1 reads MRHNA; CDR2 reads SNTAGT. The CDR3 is CASSAEAGGNYEQYF. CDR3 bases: TGTGCCAGCAGTGCCGAAGCGGGGGGAAACTACGAGCAGTACTTC.

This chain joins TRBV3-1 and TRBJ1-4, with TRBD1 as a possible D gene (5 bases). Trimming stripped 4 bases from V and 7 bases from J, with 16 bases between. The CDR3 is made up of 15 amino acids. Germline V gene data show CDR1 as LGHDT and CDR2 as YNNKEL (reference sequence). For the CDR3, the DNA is TGTGCCAGCAGCCGTCCGGGGTCGGGGGGTGAAAAACTGTTTTTT. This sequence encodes CASSRPGSGGEKLFF.

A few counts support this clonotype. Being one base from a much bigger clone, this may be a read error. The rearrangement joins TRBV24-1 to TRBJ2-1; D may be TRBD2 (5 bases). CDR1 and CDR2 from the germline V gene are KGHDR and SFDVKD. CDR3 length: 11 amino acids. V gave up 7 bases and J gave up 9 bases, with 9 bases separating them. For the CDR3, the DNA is TGTGCCACCAGCTCCCGGGGTGAGCAGTTCTTC. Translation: CATSSRGEQFF.

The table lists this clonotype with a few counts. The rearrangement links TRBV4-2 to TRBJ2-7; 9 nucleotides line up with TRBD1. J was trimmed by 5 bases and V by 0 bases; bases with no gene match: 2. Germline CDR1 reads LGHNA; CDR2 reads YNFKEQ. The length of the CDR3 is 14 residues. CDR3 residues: CASSQDRDRDEQYF. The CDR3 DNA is TGTGCCAGCAGCCAAGATAGGGACAGGGACGAGCAGTACTTC.

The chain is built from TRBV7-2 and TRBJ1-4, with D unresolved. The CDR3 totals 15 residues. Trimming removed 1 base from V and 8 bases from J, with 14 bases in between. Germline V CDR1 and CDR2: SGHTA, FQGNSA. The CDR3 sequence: CASSLEGNSAEKLFF. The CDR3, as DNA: TGTGCCAGCAGCTTAGAAGGGAACAGTGCGGAAAAACTGTTTTTT.

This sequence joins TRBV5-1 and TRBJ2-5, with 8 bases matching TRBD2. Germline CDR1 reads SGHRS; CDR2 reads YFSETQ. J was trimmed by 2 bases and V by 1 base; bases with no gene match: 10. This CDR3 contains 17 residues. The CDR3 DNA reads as TGCGCCAGCAGCTTGAGGGGTAGCGGGGCTTCTCAAGAGACCCAGTACTTC. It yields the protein CASSLRGSGASQETQYF.